One and the same sample provided the 25 T cell receptor beta chains below, sequenced in a study of early T cells in non-severe SARS-CoV-2 infection. TCRdb itself ran the 5' RACE reads through MiXCR, one entry per CDR3 protein. The repertoire holds about 130,000 distinct CDR3 sequences, with under 15% as singletons. Material: whole blood. Receptors originate from an adult who was a healthcare worker with PCR-confirmed SARS-CoV-2 infection or an uninfected control (not recorded which).

The sample holds a few counts of this clonotype. The rearrangement joins TRBV7-2 to TRBJ2-1, with 7 nucleotides matching TRBD2. Germline CDR1 reads SGHTA; CDR2 reads FQGNSA. V gave up 0 bases and J gave up 0 bases; unmatched junction bases: 2. The CDR3 contains 16 residues. For the CDR3, the DNA is TGTGCCAGCAGCTTAGCGGGGGGGACCTCCTACAATGAGCAGTTCTTC. This translates into CASSLAGGTSYNEQFF.

The rearrangement links TRBV20-1 to TRBJ1-6; TRBD1 agrees at 7 bases. V shed 4 bases, J shed 7 bases, and the junction held 4 bases outside the gene matches. CDR3 length equals 13 residues. In germline, CDR1 is DFQATT, CDR2 SNEGSKA (reference sequence). The CDR3 region has the DNA TGCAGTGCTACGACAGGGACCAATTCACCCCTCCACTTT. Residues: CSATTGTNSPLHF.

This clonotype has only a few counts. A much larger clone lies a single base off, so this may be a read error. V and J are TRBV28 and TRBJ2-7; a weak D match, TRBD1 (6 bases). Trimming cost V 4 bases and J 2 bases, with 12 bases left between them. This CDR3 region has 14 residues. The germline V gene has CDR1 MDHEN and CDR2 SYDVKM. The DNA for the CDR3 is TGTGCCAGCAGTTCCCGGGACATGCCCTACGAGCAGTACTTC. Protein sequence: CASSSRDMPYEQYF.

This clonotype was recorded at least ten times. V usage is TRBV20-1 and J usage is TRBJ1-6, with TRBD1 as a possible D gene (6 bases). V was shortened by 2 bases and J by 6 bases, with 14 bases between the two germline ends. The CDR3 loop spans 15 amino acids. CDR1 and CDR2 from the germline V gene are DFQATT and SNEGSKA (reference sequence). In DNA, the CDR3 is TGCAGTGCTAGAACCGAGGTACAGGGTAATTCACCCCTCCACTTT. It encodes CSARTEVQGNSPLHF.

A few counts support this clonotype. The chain uses TRBV10-3 and TRBJ1-2; D gene uncertain. The length of the CDR3 is 11 residues. V was cut by 6 bases and J by 7 bases, with 9 bases left in between. Germline V lookup: CDR1 ENHRY, CDR2 SYGVKD. The CDR3, as DNA: TGTGCCATCAGGAAGCAGAGTGGCTACACCTTC. Protein product: CAIRKQSGYTF.

This clonotype was seen a few times. This sequence joins TRBV29-1 and TRBJ1-2; D remains ambiguous. V lost 4 bases and J lost 2, with 11 bases in between. CDR3 length equals 13 residues. Per the germline V gene, CDR1 is SQVTM and CDR2 is ANQGSEA. The CDR3 DNA is TGCAGCGTTGCAACCCGGTTAAACTATGGCTACACCTTC. Translation gives CSVATRLNYGYTF.

This clonotype was picked up a small number of times. This rearrangement joins TRBV29-1 to TRBJ2-3, with a tentative D call TRBD2 (6 bases). Deletions cut 6 bases from V and 3 bases from J, with 13 bases between. CDR3 length: 13 amino acids. CDR1 is SQVTM and CDR2 is ANQGSEA in the germline V gene. The DNA of the CDR3 is TGCAGCGTGCGGAGGGGTCTAACAGATACGCAGTATTTT. Its translation is CSVRRGLTDTQYF.

This sequence joins TRBV24-1 and TRBJ2-5; D not resolved. The V gene's germline CDR1 is KGHDR and CDR2 SFDVKD. This CDR3 is 13 amino acids long. The ends were cut back, 4 bases at V and 11 bases at J, with 16 bases in the middle. This chain's CDR3 is CATSDPGSSRQYF. CDR3 coding DNA: TGTGCCACCAGTGACCCGGGCTCGTCGAGGCAGTACTTC.

The sample holds a few counts of this clonotype. The rearrangement links TRBV3-1 to TRBJ1-1; 7 bases are a match to TRBD1. V lost 3 bases to trimming and J lost 7 bases; unmatched junction nucleotides: 2. There are 12 residues in the CDR3. CDR1 LGHDT and CDR2 YNNKEL come from the germline V gene (reference sequence). The CDR3 spells CASSHWDSEAFF. CDR3 nucleotides: TGTGCCAGCAGCCACTGGGACAGTGAAGCTTTCTTT.

This clonotype was seen more than once but under ten times. The chain has TRBV5-6 and TRBJ2-3; D is unclear. The CDR3 extends over 12 amino acids. Germline assignment: CDR1 SGHDT and CDR2 YYEEEE. V lost 5 bases, J lost 6 bases, and 10 bases lay in between. In nucleotides, the CDR3 is TGTGCCAGCAGTCAGACGTCGGATACGCAGTATTTT. Translated: CASSQTSDTQYF.

The table lists this clonotype with a few counts. The chain carries TRBV6-1 and TRBJ1-5; D is unresolved. Trimming cost V 7 bases and J 2 bases, with 9 bases left between them. Germline assignment: CDR1 MNHNS and CDR2 SASEGT. The CDR3 is 13 amino acids. The CDR3 sequence is CASIGRGNQPQHF. CDR3 nucleotide sequence: TGTGCCAGCATAGGACGGGGCAATCAGCCCCAGCATTTT.

This clonotype was recorded a few times. The rearrangement links TRBV21-1 to TRBJ2-3; TRBD2 is taken as the D call from the table, unchecked against the DNA. TRBV21-1 has pseudogene status. This CDR3 spans 12 amino acids. The CDR3 loop reads CASSKVGLVPYF. CDR3 DNA: TGTGCCAGCAGCAAAGTAGGACTAGTCCCGTATTTT.

This clonotype has more than one count but fewer than ten. This chain joins TRBV3-1 and TRBJ1-1, with D unclear. CDR1 and CDR2 (germline): LGHDT, YNNKEL (reference sequence). The CDR3 is made up of 13 amino acids. The germline V and J ends were trimmed by 4 bases and 4 bases, with 10 bases remaining between them. CDR3 in amino acids: CASSPHRGTEAFF. DNA for the CDR3: TGTGCCAGCAGCCCGCATCGCGGCACTGAAGCTTTCTTT.

The CDR3 protein is CASSLEGIGEQYF. CDR3 nucleotide sequence: TGCGCCAGCAGCTTGGAAGGGATTGGGGAGCAGTACTTC. The rearrangement joins TRBV5-1 to TRBJ2-7; D is unclear. Trimming stripped 0 bases from V and 7 bases from J, with 11 bases between. This CDR3 has 13 amino acids. Germline assignment: CDR1 SGHRS and CDR2 YFSETQ.

Regarding this clonotype: A read error is possible here, since a much larger clone lies one base away. CDR3 loop: CASSPALPEPVDEQFF. The CDR3 bases are TGTGCCAGCAGCCCGGCCTTACCCGAACCGGTCGATGAGCAGTTCTTC. The genes are TRBV6-5 and TRBJ2-1, with unresolved D. CDR3 length: 16 amino acids. The germline V and J ends were trimmed by 6 bases and 8 bases, with 23 bases remaining between them. The germline CDR1 and CDR2 sequences are MNHEY and SVGAGI.

This rearrangement joins TRBV7-9 to TRBJ1-1; D gene unclear. The CDR3 runs to 13 residues. Trimming removed 1 base from V and 7 bases from J, with 10 bases in between. Germline V lookup: CDR1 SEHNR, CDR2 FQNEAQ (reference sequence). The CDR3 sequence is CASSLELISEAFF. For the CDR3, the DNA is TGTGCCAGCAGCTTAGAATTGATCAGTGAAGCTTTCTTT.

This clonotype was detected many times. V usage is TRBV10-3 and J usage is TRBJ1-6, with a tentative D call TRBD1 (5 bases). V dropped 0 bases and J dropped 7 bases, with 10 bases sitting between them. Germline loops: CDR1 ENHRY, CDR2 SYGVKD. The CDR3 is made up of 15 amino acids. The CDR3 is CAISESQSGNSPLHF. Written as DNA, the CDR3 is TGTGCCATCAGTGAGTCCCAGTCAGGGAATTCACCCCTCCACTTT.

This clonotype was seen only a few times. The gene calls are TRBV9 and TRBJ1-2; D is ambiguous. Germline CDR1 SGDLS, CDR2 YYNGEE. This CDR3 spans 14 amino acids. V lost 1 base and J lost 3, with 10 bases in between. The CDR3, as DNA: TGTGCCAGCAGCGTAAGCTCCCTTCACTATGGCTACACCTTC. It specifies CASSVSSLHYGYTF.

The chain links TRBV29-1 to TRBJ1-1; TRBD1 matches 7 bases. Germline loops: CDR1 SQVTM, CDR2 ANQGSEA. CDR3 length: 13 amino acids. V lost 6 bases to trimming and J lost 1 base; unmatched junction nucleotides: 5. The CDR3 here is CSVETGRNTEAFF. The CDR3 DNA reads as TGCAGCGTCGAGACAGGGAGGAACACTGAAGCTTTCTTT.

This clonotype was counted a few times. The J gene is TRBJ1-1, the V gene TRBV6-2 or TRBV6-3; D gene unclear. Trimming left V 8 bases short and J 8 bases short, with 12 bases between. This CDR3 contains 11 residues. Germline V CDR1 and CDR2: MNHEY, SVGEGT. CDR3 loop: CASSRAEEAFF. Written as DNA, the CDR3 is TGTGCCAGCTCTCGAGCGGAAGAAGCTTTCTTT.

The V gene is TRBV12-3 or TRBV12-4, the J gene TRBJ2-1; D possibly uses TRBD1 or TRBD2 (6 bases each). Trimming removed 2 bases at V and 10 bases at J, with 12 bases between. The CDR3 covers 13 residues. The CDR3: CASSLMGGVEQFF. The CDR3, as DNA: TGTGCCAGCAGTTTAATGGGGGGCGTGGAGCAGTTCTTC.

J is TRBJ2-7 and V is TRBV19, with D uncertain. In germline, CDR1 is LNHDA, CDR2 SQIVND (reference sequence). The CDR3 has 11 amino acids. V lost 11 bases and J 1 base, leaving 9 bases between the germline ends. The CDR3 bases are TGTGCCCGGGCCTCATCCTACGAGCAGTACTTC. Translating it yields CARASSYEQYF. Based on the CDR3 plus reference TRBV19 and TRBJ2-7, the full variable domain is DGGITQSPKYLFRKEGQNVTLSCEQNLNHDAMYWYRQDPGQGLRLIYYSQIVNDFQKGDIAEGYSVSREKKESFPLTVTSAQKNPTAFYLCARASSYEQYFGPGTRLTVT.

The J gene is TRBJ1-1, the V gene TRBV20-1, with D perhaps matching TRBD1 (6 bases). Trimming took 3 bases from V and 2 from J, leaving 13 bases between them. This CDR3 region has 14 residues. Germline V gives CDR1 DFQATT, CDR2 SNEGSKA (reference sequence). CDR3: CSASGGHLNTEAFF. The CDR3 DNA sequence: TGCAGTGCTAGCGGGGGACACCTTAACACTGAAGCTTTCTTT.

V gene TRBV12-5 combines with J gene TRBJ1-1; D perhaps matches TRBD1 (6 bases). The CDR3 totals 13 residues. Trimming stripped 1 base from V and 11 bases from J, with 14 bases between. Germline V gene data show CDR1 as LGHNT and CDR2 as FRNRAP. The CDR3 spells CASGLGPGVEAFF. Here the CDR3 DNA reads TGTGCTAGTGGTTTGGGGCCAGGGGTAGAGGCTTTCTTT. Combining the CDR3 with reference TRBV12-5 and TRBJ1-1 gives the whole variable domain DARVTQTPRHKVTEMGQEVTMRCQPILGHNTVFWYRQTMMQGLELLAYFRNRAPLDDSGMPKDRFSAEMPDATLATLKIQPSEPRDSAVYFCASGLGPGVEAFFGQGTRLTVV.

The CDR3 spells CASRTSGGFTDTQYF. CDR3 in DNA: TGTGCCAGTAGAACTAGCGGGGGTTTCACAGATACGCAGTATTTT. The chain employs TRBV19 and TRBJ2-3, with TRBD2 matching over 11 bases. The J segment lost 2 bases and the V segment lost 6 bases, leaving 4 bases of the junction unmatched. This CDR3 is 15 amino acids long. The germline V gene has CDR1 LNHDA and CDR2 SQIVND (reference sequence).